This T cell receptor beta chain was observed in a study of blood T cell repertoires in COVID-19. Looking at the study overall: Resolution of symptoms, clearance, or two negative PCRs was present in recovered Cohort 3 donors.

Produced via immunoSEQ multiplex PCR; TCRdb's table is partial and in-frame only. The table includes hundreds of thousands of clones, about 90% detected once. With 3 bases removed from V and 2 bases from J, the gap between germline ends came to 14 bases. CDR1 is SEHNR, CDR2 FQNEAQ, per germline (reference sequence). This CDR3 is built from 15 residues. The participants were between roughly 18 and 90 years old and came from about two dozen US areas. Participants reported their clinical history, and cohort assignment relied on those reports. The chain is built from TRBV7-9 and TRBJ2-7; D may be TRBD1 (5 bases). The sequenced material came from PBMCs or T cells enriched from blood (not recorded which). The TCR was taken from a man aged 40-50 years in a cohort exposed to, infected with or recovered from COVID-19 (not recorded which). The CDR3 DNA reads TGTGCCAGCAGCTTGGGTTTGGGGCAGGCCTACGAGCAGTACTTC. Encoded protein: CASSLGLGQAYEQYF.